This T cell receptor beta chain was captured in a study of OX40 agonist ivuxolimab in advanced cancers. About the study: Dose-escalation cases comprised hepatocellular carcinoma, melanoma, renal cell or head and neck cancer.

Autoimmune disease history or systemic immunosuppression led to patients being barred. At cycle 4 day 1, cycle 7 day 1, and baseline, blood was sampled. Clones were read by immunoSEQ multiplex PCR, and TCRdb kept only the in-frame ones, dropping some. Counted here are tens of thousands of clones, roughly 80% occurring once; the ten biggest clones make up around 1.6%. CDR3 size: 14 residues. Germline V gives CDR1 GTSNPN, CDR2 SVGIG (reference sequence). The trim removed 3 bases at V and 6 bases at J, leaving 6 bases unmatched. Comments on this clone: The antigen is not known.

The study, taken as a whole, reports: Averaged across samples, CD8+ T cells carried more expanded clones than CD4+ did.

Sample: CD4+ or CD8+ T cells sorted from blood, taken in a trial of the OX40 agonist ivuxolimab. The TCR comes from an adult with an advanced solid tumor such as melanoma, head and neck, liver or kidney cancer. V usage is TRBV30 and J usage is TRBJ2-2; 8 nucleotides match TRBD1. Written as DNA, the CDR3 is TGTGCCTGGAGGTTGACAGGGGCGGCCGGGGAGCTGTTTTTT. The encoded protein is CAWRLTGAAGELFF.